The 27 T cell receptor beta chains reported below all come from one sample, sequenced in a study of blood T cell repertoires in COVID-19. Using immunoSEQ multiplex PCR, the repertoire was profiled, and TCRdb retains in-frame clones only, with some absent. The top ten clones hold roughly 0.92% of a sample with 270,000 or so clones, 75% to 90% of them seen once. Input material: peripheral blood. These receptors were taken from a woman in her thirties or forties who had recovered from COVID-19.

The J gene is TRBJ2-2, the V gene TRBV6-5, with TRBD2 matching over 7 bases. CDR3 length: 16 residues. V lost 0 bases, J lost 4 bases, and 5 bases stayed unmatched. CDR1 and CDR2 (germline): MNHEY, SVGAGI. CDR3 nucleotide sequence: TGTGCCAGCAGTTACTCCCCGGGAGGTAGCACCGGGGAGCTGTTTTTT. Translation: CASSYSPGGSTGELFF.

The gene calls are TRBV18 and TRBJ2-1; D is ambiguous. Germline V gene data show CDR1 as KGHSH and CDR2 as LQKENI. V dropped 3 bases and J dropped 0 bases, with 9 bases sitting between them. The CDR3 has 15 residues. The DNA of the CDR3 is TGTGCCAGCTCACCGGTCCTAAACTCCTACAATGAGCAGTTCTTC. Amino acid sequence: CASSPVLNSYNEQFF.

The chain uses TRBV5-1 and TRBJ2-3; TRBD2 agrees at 10 bases. CDR3 length: 15 residues. Germline CDR1 is SGHRS and CDR2 is YFSETQ. Germline trimming cut 0 bases from V and 4 bases from J; bases unmatched to any gene: 2. The CDR3 DNA reads as TGCGCCAGCAGCTTGGGGAGCGGGAGGGCAGATACGCAGTATTTT. It is translated as CASSLGSGRADTQYF.

The V and J genes are TRBV19 and TRBJ2-7; D possibly corresponds to TRBD1 (6 bases). The CDR3 is 13 residues long. Germline V gene lookup returns CDR1 LNHDA and CDR2 SQIVND (reference sequence). V was clipped by 5 bases and J by 5 bases, with 13 bases between them. The CDR3 loop is CASSQGNRNEQYF. CDR3 nucleotide sequence: TGTGCCAGTAGTCAGGGGAATCGGAACGAGCAGTACTTC.

The chain employs TRBV3-1 (or the pseudogene TRBV3-2) and TRBJ2-7, with TRBD1 matching 8 bases. CDR1 and CDR2 (germline): LGHDT, YNNKEL (reference sequence). J gave up 4 bases and V 5 bases, and 7 bases lay outside the gene matches. The CDR3 spans 14 residues. CDR3 sequence: CASSTPGTGYEQYF. The CDR3 DNA follows: TGTGCCAGCAGCACTCCCGGGACAGGTTACGAGCAGTACTTC.

This clone has a handful of counts. The chain uses TRBV6-5 and TRBJ2-3; TRBD2 matches at 8 bases. CDR1 and CDR2 (germline): MNHEY, SVGAGI. The CDR3 runs to 14 residues. V dropped 7 bases and J dropped 4; count of bases not matched to a gene: 7. The CDR3 is CASMEGGLADTQYF. The CDR3 DNA sequence: TGTGCCAGCATGGAGGGGGGACTAGCAGATACGCAGTATTTT.

In this sample, this clone turned up a few times. This rearrangement joins TRBV18 to TRBJ1-3; TRBD1 matches 7 bases. The V and J ends lost 3 bases and 2 bases, in that order; junction bases with no gene match: 4. The germline gives CDR1 KGHSH, CDR2 LQKENI. The length of the CDR3 is 15 residues. Written as DNA, the CDR3 is TGTGCCAGCTCACCTCAGGGGGTTCCTGGAAACACCATATATTTT. Protein: CASSPQGVPGNTIYF.

The chain recombines TRBV5-5 with TRBJ2-6; possibly TRBD1 for D (5 bases). Germline V gene sequence: CDR1 SGHKS, CDR2 YYEKEE (reference sequence). The CDR3 loop spans 16 amino acids. V dropped 4 bases and J dropped 2 bases, with 13 bases sitting between them. Here the CDR3 DNA reads TGTGCCAGCAGCACGCAACAGGCCCCTGGGGCCAACGTCCTGACTTTC. As protein: CASSTQQAPGANVLTF. Drawing the rest from reference TRBV5-5 and TRBJ2-6, the complete variable domain is DAGVTQSPTHLIKTRGQQVTLRCSPISGHKSVSWYQQVLGQGPQFIFQYYEKEERGRGNFPDRFSARQFPNYSSELNVNALLLGDSALYLCASSTQQAPGANVLTFGAGSRLTVL.

The CDR3 coding sequence is TGTGCCACTGGGGTGGGGGAGGGCAATCAGCCCCAGCATTTT. It is translated as CATGVGEGNQPQHF. V is TRBV15 and J is TRBJ1-5, with a weak D call TRBD1 (5 bases). V was trimmed by 9 bases and J by 2 bases, leaving 14 bases between them. The CDR3 sequence is 14 residues long. CDR1 is LNHNV, CDR2 YYDKDF, per germline (reference sequence).

This rearrangement joins TRBV5-3 to TRBJ2-2; 11 bases match TRBD2. TRBV5-3 is given ORF status, its function remaining uncertain. Trimming removed 4 bases from V and 5 bases from J; junction bases left unmatched: 4. This CDR3 contains 15 residues. The CDR3 DNA is TGTGCCAGAAGCATAGCGGGAGGGTCGACCGGGGAGCTGTTTTTT. It specifies CARSIAGGSTGELFF.

The rearrangement joins TRBV27 to TRBJ2-7, with 14 positions matching TRBD2. The V segment lost 0 bases and the J segment 3 bases; nucleotides outside the gene matches: 10. The CDR3 runs to 19 residues. The germline V gene has CDR1 MNHEY and CDR2 SMNVEV (reference sequence). The CDR3 coding sequence is TGTGCCAGCAGTTTATCCGGAGGGACTAGCGGGAGCGCACTCTACGAGCAGTACTTC. It specifies CASSLSGGTSGSALYEQYF.

The chain carries TRBV5-1 and TRBJ2-1; 7 bases align to TRBD2. Trimming at V came to 5 bases and at J to 1 base, leaving 3 bases not matched to a gene. The CDR3 length is 14 residues. The germline V gene has CDR1 SGHRS and CDR2 YFSETQ. The CDR3 coding sequence is TGCGCCAGCAGTTCTAGCGGATCCTACAATGAGCAGTTCTTC. It translates to CASSSSGSYNEQFF. The full variable domain, rest sourced from reference TRBV5-1 and TRBJ2-1, is KAGVTQTPRYLIKTRGQQVTLSCSPISGHRSVSWYQQTPGQGLQFLFEYFSETQRNKGNFPGRFSGRQFSNSRSEMNVSTLELGDSALYLCASSSSGSYNEQFFGPGTRLTVL.

The chain links TRBV6-5 to TRBJ2-3, with D possibly TRBD1 on 5 matching bases. The CDR3 covers 14 residues. Trimming left V 2 bases short and J 6 bases short, with 12 bases between. CDR1 and CDR2 from the germline V gene are MNHEY and SVGAGI. In DNA, the CDR3 is TGTGCCAGCAGTTACCCTTCCAAGGGGGATACGCAGTATTTT. Its translation is CASSYPSKGDTQYF.

Details on this clone: This sample also contains other DNA sequences that code for the same CDR3. The V gene is TRBV5-4, the J gene TRBJ2-5; TRBD2 might be the D (5 bases). V lost 2 bases and J lost 2, with 10 bases in between. CDR3 length: 14 amino acids. Germline V CDR1 and CDR2: SGHNT, YYREEE (reference sequence). CDR3 bases: TGTGCCAGCAGCTTAGGAGGTGGGCAAGAGACCCAGTACTTC. As protein: CASSLGGGQETQYF. Variable domain in full (rest from reference TRBV5-4 and TRBJ2-5): ETGVTQSPTHLIKTRGQQVTLRCSSQSGHNTVSWYQQALGQGPQFIFQYYREEENGRGNFPPRFSGLQFPNYSSELNVNALELDDSALYLCASSLGGGQETQYFGPGTRLLVL.

The sample holds a few counts of this clone. The CDR3, as DNA: TGCGCCAGCAGCTTCGGGAATCCCCACTTT. Amino acids: CASSFGNPHF. V is TRBV5-1 and J is TRBJ1-6, with D uncertain. CDR3 length: 10 amino acids. The V gene lost 2 bases and the J gene lost 18 bases, with 9 bases spanning the gap. Germline CDR1 reads SGHRS; CDR2 reads YFSETQ.

The V gene is TRBV7-8, the J gene TRBJ2-7; 9 bases are a match to TRBD2. Germline lookup yields CDR1 SGHVS and CDR2 FQNEAQ. The CDR3 contains 15 residues. V gave up 5 bases and J gave up 4 bases; unmatched junction bases: 9. The CDR3 nucleotides are TGTGCCAGCAGCGCCCGGACTAGCGTTGCGTACGAGCAGTACTTC. This translates into CASSARTSVAYEQYF.

The J gene is TRBJ1-6, the V gene TRBV27; TRBD1 agrees at 7 bases. Germline values: CDR1 MNHEY, CDR2 SMNVEV (reference sequence). The length of the CDR3 is 22 residues. Trimming took 6 bases from V and 3 from J; bases not matched to a gene: 26. The CDR3 loop is CASRQTRMANEPGTVYNSPLHF. The CDR3 coding sequence is TGTGCCAGCAGGCAAACCCGCATGGCAAACGAACCCGGGACAGTCTATAATTCACCCCTCCACTTT.

Turning to this clone: Other DNA sequences in this sample translate to the same CDR3. The CDR3 sequence is CASSIAGGSYNEQFF. Written as DNA, the CDR3 is TGTGCCAGTAGTATAGCGGGAGGTTCCTACAATGAGCAGTTCTTC. The chain joins TRBV19 to TRBJ2-1, with TRBD2 matching 7 bases. V trimming: 1 base; J trimming: 1 base; junction bases outside the gene matches: 1. Per germline, CDR1 LNHDA and CDR2 SQIVND (reference sequence). CDR3 length: 15 residues.

The chain joins TRBV27 to TRBJ2-7; TRBD2 matches at 12 bases. This CDR3 contains 15 residues. Germline trimming cut 5 bases from V and 7 bases from J; bases unmatched to any gene: 9. Germline lookup yields CDR1 MNHEY and CDR2 SMNVEV (reference sequence). The chain's CDR3 is CASSTRTSGTLEQYF. CDR3 nucleotides: TGTGCCAGCAGTACCCGGACTAGCGGGACACTTGAGCAGTACTTC.

V usage is TRBV11-2 and J usage is TRBJ2-7; D is possibly TRBD2 (6 bases). The V end was cut by 7 bases, the J end by 5 bases, with 15 bases between. The CDR3 covers 13 residues. CDR1 and CDR2 (germline): SGHAT, FQNNGV. CDR3 loop: CASTTPGLNEQYF. DNA of the CDR3: TGTGCCAGCACCACACCGGGACTCAACGAGCAGTACTTC. Combining the CDR3 with reference TRBV11-2 and TRBJ2-7 gives the whole variable domain EAGVAQSPRYKIIEKRQSVAFWCNPISGHATLYWYQQILGQGPKLLIQFQNNGVVDDSQLPKDRFSAERLKGVDSTLKIQPAKLEDSAVYLCASTTPGLNEQYFGPGTRLTVT.

The CDR3 loop is CASSQEPGQPQHF. DNA of the CDR3: TGTGCCAGCAGCCAAGAGCCGGGACAGCCCCAGCATTTT. The genes are TRBV3-1 (or the pseudogene TRBV3-2) and TRBJ1-5; D is unresolved. This CDR3 spans 13 amino acids. Germline V gene sequence: CDR1 LGHDT, CDR2 YNNKEL (reference sequence). V lost 0 bases and J lost 7, with 7 bases in between.

The V gene is TRBV6-1, the J gene TRBJ1-5, with D maybe TRBD1 (6 bases). The germline V gene encodes CDR1 MNHNS and CDR2 SASEGT. The CDR3 is 20 residues long. The V end was cut by 0 bases, the J end by 0 bases, with 21 bases between. This CDR3 is CASSEARVGGGPLSNQPQHF. The CDR3 DNA follows: TGTGCCAGCAGTGAAGCTAGGGTCGGGGGGGGCCCACTTAGCAATCAGCCCCAGCATTTT.

The rearrangement links TRBV19 to TRBJ2-3, with 8 positions matching TRBD2. V shed 1 base and J 6 bases; nucleotides not matched to a gene: 6. From germline, CDR1 is LNHDA and CDR2 SQIVND (reference sequence). This CDR3 has 15 amino acids. The CDR3 is CASSIVSGKADTQYF. CDR3 nucleotide sequence: TGTGCCAGTAGTATAGTTAGCGGGAAGGCCGATACGCAGTATTTT.

This clone was counted once. The chain joins TRBV4-2 to TRBJ2-1; D possibly corresponds to TRBD2 (5 bases). V was cut by 0 bases and J by 7 bases, with 16 bases left in between. CDR1 LGHNA and CDR2 YNFKEQ come from the germline V gene. The CDR3 has 16 residues. CDR3 loop: CASSQDVASSGNEQFF. CDR3 nucleotide sequence: TGTGCCAGCAGCCAAGATGTGGCTAGCTCGGGGAATGAGCAGTTCTTC.

The chain uses TRBV5-1 and TRBJ2-1; 10 nucleotides line up with TRBD2. The germline CDR1 and CDR2 sequences are SGHRS and YFSETQ. The J segment lost 10 bases and the V segment lost 3 bases, leaving 7 bases of the junction unmatched. CDR3 length: 14 amino acids. The CDR3 sequence: CASSWGTSEDEQFF. The CDR3 DNA follows: TGCGCCAGCAGCTGGGGGACTAGCGAAGACGAGCAGTTCTTC.

The table lists this clone with a count of one. The rearrangement joins TRBV5-1 to TRBJ1-1, with D maybe TRBD1 (5 bases). CDR1 and CDR2 from the germline V gene are SGHRS and YFSETQ. CDR3 length: 16 residues. Trimming stripped 5 bases from V and 1 base from J, with 18 bases between. The CDR3 sequence is CASSRTMQGGNTEAFF. The CDR3 DNA is TGCGCCAGCAGTCGCACCATGCAGGGTGGGAACACTGAAGCTTTCTTT. Together with reference TRBV5-1 and TRBJ1-1, the CDR3 gives the full variable domain: KAGVTQTPRYLIKTRGQQVTLSCSPISGHRSVSWYQQTPGQGLQFLFEYFSETQRNKGNFPGRFSGRQFSNSRSEMNVSTLELGDSALYLCASSRTMQGGNTEAFFGQGTRLTVV.

The table lists this clone with a count of one. The rearrangement joins TRBV9 to TRBJ2-6; tentatively, D is TRBD2 (5 bases). Looked up from germline, CDR1 is SGDLS and CDR2 is YYNGEE. The CDR3 covers 14 residues. V was trimmed by 7 bases and J by 3 bases, leaving 11 bases between them. The CDR3 coding sequence is TGTGCCAGCGGAGAGGGCAATGGGGCCAACGTCCTGACTTTC. Amino acid sequence: CASGEGNGANVLTF.